This record covers a single T cell receptor (beta chain). This specimen comes from a study of PD-1 blockade in classical Hodgkin lymphoma. All the patients suffered relapse after autologous stem cell transplantation, and brentuximab vedotin exposure differed. Method: immunoSEQ multiplex PCR; TCRdb's copy keeps in-frame clones and lacks some. The data hold around 42,000 clones, with 55% to 75% observed a single time. The CDR3 spans 14 residues. V was clipped by 1 base and J by 2 bases, with 8 bases between them. Germline CDR1 and CDR2: LGHNT and FRNRAP. The sequencing here drew on peripheral blood mononuclear cells (PBMCs), taken at baseline. The clonotype comes from a human donor with classical Hodgkin lymphoma. This chain links TRBV12-5 with TRBJ2-5; D unclear. CDR3 DNA sequence: TGTGCTAGTGGTTTGGGGGGAATACAAGAGACCCAGTACTTC. It encodes CASGLGGIQETQYF.